The TCR beta chain described here comes from a study of T cell repertoires in cytomegalovirus infection. Each CDR3 protein gets one entry after TCRdb re-called the reads with MiXCR. The sample has 510,000 or so distinct CDR3 sequences; more than 25% are singletons. General study findings and limits: Of the TCR beta families, the public ones yielded a cumulative frequency that identified carriers of CMV plus the relevant HLA.

As concerns this clonotype: Its antigen is not known.

The V segment lost 4 bases and the J segment 7 bases; nucleotides outside the gene matches: 9. There are 14 residues in the CDR3. Germline CDR1 SGHVS, CDR2 FNYEAQ. This chain joins TRBV7-6 and TRBJ2-7; 8 nucleotides match TRBD2. The sequence came from a human donor in good health (CMV status not recorded). Some clones in this sample may be carry-over from other donors' samples. The sequencing input was PBMCs. CDR3: CASSSPFGGREQYF. CDR3 coding DNA: TGTGCCAGCAGCTCGCCCTTTGGCGGGAGGGAGCAGTACTTC.